These 28 T cell receptor beta chains were all obtained from the same sample, sequenced in a study of T-cell memory formation after mild COVID-19. TCRdb fed the 5' RACE reads into MiXCR, producing one record per CDR3 protein. This table holds a few hundred thousand distinct CDR3 sequences, roughly 8% found once. The sequencing sample was made of PBMCs or a T cell subset sorted from them (not recorded which). Receptor source: a young man who had mild COVID-19 (a few samples of this study predate the infection). Cell type and time point are not known.

The rearrangement links TRBV7-9 to TRBJ2-5; TRBD2 might be the D (8 bases). This CDR3 is built from 14 residues. V was pared by 7 bases and J by 2 bases, with 14 bases between. Germline V gene sequence: CDR1 SEHNR, CDR2 FQNEAQ (reference sequence). CDR3 sequence: CASTGGDSQETQYF. CDR3 DNA: TGTGCCAGCACCGGGGGGGACAGTCAAGAGACCCAGTACTTC.

The sample holds a few counts of this clonotype. The chain couples TRBV28 to TRBJ1-1; the match to TRBD1 covers 12 bases. The CDR3 is 16 residues long. Germline CDR1 reads MDHEN; CDR2 reads SYDVKM. The trim removed 6 bases at V and 2 bases at J, leaving 7 bases unmatched. CDR3: CASSSPGTGGNTEAFF. DNA of the CDR3: TGTGCCAGCAGCTCTCCCGGGACAGGGGGCAACACTGAAGCTTTCTTT. Looking up the rest from reference TRBV28 and TRBJ1-1 gives the full variable domain: DVKVTQSSRYLVKRTGEKVFLECVQDMDHENMFWYRQDPGLGLRLIYFSYDVKMKEKGDIPEGYSVSREKKERFSLILESASTNQTSMYLCASSSPGTGGNTEAFFGQGTRLTVV.

The chain uses TRBV10-3 and TRBJ1-2; unclear D gene. V was trimmed by 3 bases and J by 0 bases, leaving 5 bases between them. Germline values: CDR1 ENHRY, CDR2 SYGVKD. The CDR3 runs 13 residues. CDR3 region: CAISDYPNYGYTF. CDR3 DNA: TGTGCCATCAGTGATTACCCTAACTATGGCTACACCTTC.

The table lists this clonotype with a few counts. This rearrangement joins TRBV19 to TRBJ1-2; no clear D gene. Deletions cut 8 bases from V and 8 bases from J, with 18 bases between. The CDR3 has 13 amino acids. The germline V gene encodes CDR1 LNHDA and CDR2 SQIVND (reference sequence). The CDR3: CASGPWGGDGYTF. CDR3 in DNA: TGTGCCAGTGGCCCTTGGGGAGGCGACGGCTACACCTTC.

The chain carries TRBV7-6 and TRBJ2-1; 8 bases are a match to TRBD1. Trimming cost V 1 base and J 6 bases; bases outside gene matches: 5. CDR1 and CDR2 from the germline V gene are SGHVS and FNYEAQ. This CDR3 has 15 residues. The CDR3 DNA reads as TGTGCCAGCAGCTTAGAGACAGGGGCAGTCAATGAGCAGTTCTTC. As protein: CASSLETGAVNEQFF.

This clonotype showed up many times. The gene calls are TRBV18 and TRBJ2-7; perhaps TRBD2 as D (5 bases). From germline, CDR1 is KGHSH and CDR2 LQKENI. Trimming removed 3 bases from V and 4 bases from J, with 13 bases in between. This CDR3 spans 14 amino acids. DNA for the CDR3: TGTGCCAGCTCACCGGCGGGCACCGCTTACGAGCAGTACTTC. Translating gives CASSPAGTAYEQYF.

This clonotype was counted many times. The CDR3 DNA reads as TGCGCCAGCAGCCCCAACCTGCGCCGGAGGACTGAAGCTTTCTTT. Translating gives CASSPNLRRRTEAFF. The chain combines TRBV5-1 with TRBJ1-1; D unclear. This CDR3 has 15 residues. V was cut by 4 bases and J by 5 bases, with 18 bases left in between. Germline lookup yields CDR1 SGHRS and CDR2 YFSETQ.

The genes are TRBV7-9 and TRBJ1-1; 9 bases map to TRBD1. This CDR3 comprises 19 residues. V dropped 5 bases and J dropped 0; count of bases not matched to a gene: 16. The germline CDR1 and CDR2 sequences are SEHNR and FQNEAQ (reference sequence). The CDR3 here is CASSLGLGTGRLMNTEAFF. As DNA, the CDR3 is TGTGCCAGCAGCCTAGGGTTGGGGACAGGGAGGTTGATGAACACTGAAGCTTTCTTT.

V usage is TRBV4-1 and J usage is TRBJ2-5, with 10 bases lining up with TRBD2. J was trimmed by 1 base and V by 6 bases; bases with no gene match: 8. The CDR3 spans 16 residues. Germline V lookup: CDR1 MGHRA, CDR2 YSYEKL. The CDR3 DNA sequence: TGCGCCAGCAGTCTTAGCGGGGGGCAGATCCAAGAGACCCAGTACTTC. Translation: CASSLSGGQIQETQYF.

The sample holds many counts of this clonotype. The chain uses TRBV5-1 and TRBJ1-1, with 7 bases matching TRBD1. J was trimmed by 6 bases and V by 2 bases; bases with no gene match: 4. CDR1 is SGHRS and CDR2 is YFSETQ in the germline V gene. The CDR3 consists of 13 residues. The CDR3 bases are TGCGCCAGCAGCTTTGGACAGGCCCCTGAAGCTTTCTTT. Encoded protein: CASSFGQAPEAFF.

This clonotype was recorded a few times. The genes are TRBV18 and TRBJ2-7; no clear D. Germline V gives CDR1 KGHSH, CDR2 LQKENI. V was cut by 3 bases and J by 3 bases, with 3 bases left in between. The CDR3 is 11 amino acids. In DNA, the CDR3 is TGTGCCAGCTCACCCGACTACGAGCAGTACTTC. Residues: CASSPDYEQYF.

This chain joins TRBV5-1 and TRBJ2-4; perhaps TRBD2 as D (6 bases). Deletions cut 0 bases from V and 3 bases from J, with 16 bases between. The germline CDR1 and CDR2 sequences are SGHRS and YFSETQ. The CDR3 length is 17 residues. CDR3 region: CASSLVSRLGGKNIQYF. The DNA of the CDR3 is TGCGCCAGCAGCTTGGTCAGTAGGCTGGGAGGCAAAAACATTCAGTACTTC.

This clonotype turned up a few times. The CDR3 spells CAISEPGYEQYV. The CDR3 nucleotides read TGTGCCATCAGTGAGCCAGGGTACGAGCAGTACGTC. The chain carries TRBV10-3 and TRBJ2-7; D is possibly TRBD1 (5 bases). Germline assignment: CDR1 ENHRY and CDR2 SYGVKD. This CDR3 contains 12 residues. V was cut by 2 bases and J by 4 bases, with 6 bases left in between.

Many counts were recorded for this clonotype. This sequence joins TRBV6-2 or TRBV6-3 and TRBJ2-5, with 8 bases lining up with TRBD2. The V gene end was trimmed by 8 bases and the J gene end by 3 bases; junction bases not matched to a gene: 8. Germline CDR1 MNHEY, CDR2 SVGEGT. The CDR3 consists of 14 residues. DNA for the CDR3: TGTGCCAGCGCCCGGCGGGGGGCGAAAGAGACCCAGTACTTC. Its translation is CASARRGAKETQYF.

This clonotype was detected a few times. The chain uses TRBV6-6 and TRBJ1-5; D unclear. Trimming shortened V by 6 bases and J by 1 base, and 13 bases separated the two germline ends. Germline-derived CDR1 and CDR2 are MNHNY and SVGAGI (reference sequence). The CDR3 has 15 residues. The CDR3 DNA is TGTGCCAGCAGACACGAGGGTTCGAGCAATCAGCCCCAGCATTTT. It codes for CASRHEGSSNQPQHF.

This clonotype was seen many times. The chain combines TRBV4-1 with TRBJ1-6, with unresolved D. The V end lost 1 base, the J end lost 10 bases, and 14 bases lay between the germline ends. The CDR3 has 15 residues. The germline V gene has CDR1 MGHRA and CDR2 YSYEKL. CDR3 bases: TGCGCCAGCAGCCAAGGGAGTAGACCCCAATCACCCCTCCACTTT. It is translated as CASSQGSRPQSPLHF.

This clonotype has just a few counts. The chain links TRBV6-4 to TRBJ2-3; 10 nucleotides align to TRBD2. V gave up 4 bases and J gave up 1 base; unmatched junction bases: 2. This CDR3 spans 15 amino acids. The germline V gene has CDR1 MRHNA and CDR2 SNTAGT. DNA of the CDR3: TGTGCCAGCAGTGCAGGACTAGCGGGCACAGATACGCAGTATTTT. The encoded protein is CASSAGLAGTDTQYF.

The J gene is TRBJ1-1, the V gene TRBV2; D gene ambiguous. Trimming left V 3 bases short and J 4 bases short, with 12 bases between. CDR3 length: 14 amino acids. Germline CDR1 is SNHLY and CDR2 is FYNNEI. CDR3 bases: TGTGCCAGCAGTGAGGGGTTCGGGAGCACTGAAGCTTTCTTT. Encoded protein: CASSEGFGSTEAFF.

This clonotype was counted many times. The genes are TRBV20-1 and TRBJ1-3; D gene unclear. Between the trimmed V and J ends, which lost 1 base and 14 bases, there was a span of 12 bases. CDR3 size: 11 residues. The germline CDR1 and CDR2 sequences are DFQATT and SNEGSKA (reference sequence). CDR3 amino acids: CSARGAGFVYF. CDR3 DNA: TGCAGTGCTAGAGGAGCCGGATTTGTATATTTT.

At least ten counts were recorded for this clonotype. This chain links TRBV12-3 or TRBV12-4 with TRBJ2-5; D perhaps matches TRBD1 (5 bases). V gave up 1 base and J gave up 4 bases, with 10 bases separating them. This CDR3 has 14 residues. The DNA for the CDR3 is TGTGCCAGCAGTTTAGGGGGCTTCATAGAGACCCAGTACTTC. It translates to CASSLGGFIETQYF.

The chain's CDR3 is CSASGIGGNQPQHF. DNA for the CDR3: TGCAGTGCTAGTGGTATTGGGGGCAATCAGCCCCAGCATTTT. The chain combines TRBV20-1 with TRBJ1-5; no clear D. V shed 3 bases and J shed 2 bases, with 11 bases lying between them. Germline V gives CDR1 DFQATT, CDR2 SNEGSKA (reference sequence). This CDR3 comprises 14 residues.

At least ten counts were recorded for this clonotype. In nucleotides, the CDR3 is TGTGCCAGCAGTTTGACGGGGGAGCCTGAAGCTTTCTTT. This translates into CASSLTGEPEAFF. The chain employs TRBV12-3 or TRBV12-4 and TRBJ1-1, with a tentative D call TRBD1 (5 bases). V was clipped by 3 bases and J by 6 bases, with 11 bases between them. The CDR3 is made up of 13 amino acids.

This clonotype was picked up many times. This chain uses TRBV5-1 with TRBJ1-1; D not resolved. V lost 0 bases, J lost 4 bases, and 7 bases lay in between. The germline CDR1 and CDR2 sequences are SGHRS and YFSETQ. CDR3 length: 13 residues. The DNA of the CDR3 is TGCGCCAGCAGCTTGGAGGGAGTCACTGAAGCTTTCTTT. As protein: CASSLEGVTEAFF.

The chain combines TRBV27 with TRBJ1-6; D call uncertain. Trimming took off 6 bases at V and 7 bases at J, with 7 bases between the two ends. The germline CDR1 and CDR2 sequences are MNHEY and SMNVEV (reference sequence). CDR3 size: 12 residues. The CDR3 bases are TGTGCCAGCAGGGACCCCAATTCACCCCTCCACTTT. Its protein is CASRDPNSPLHF.

The V gene is TRBV28, the J gene TRBJ1-2; D is ambiguous. This CDR3 is built from 11 residues. The germline V and J ends were trimmed by 6 bases and 4 bases, with 6 bases remaining between them. Germline loops: CDR1 MDHEN, CDR2 SYDVKM. The DNA of the CDR3 is TGTGCCAGCAGGACCAGCTATGGCTACACCTTC. Its protein is CASRTSYGYTF.

The chain joins TRBV4-3 to TRBJ2-1, with TRBD2 matching over 12 bases. V trimming: 0 bases; J trimming: 7 bases; junction bases outside the gene matches: 10. The CDR3 totals 18 residues. Germline values: CDR1 LGHNA, CDR2 YSLEER. CDR3 amino acids: CASSQDRLAGGVRNEQFF. CDR3 sequence (DNA): TGCGCCAGCAGCCAAGATCGGCTAGCGGGAGGGGTGCGAAATGAGCAGTTCTTC.

This clonotype was seen a handful of times. This chain uses TRBV4-1 with TRBJ1-1; D is unresolved. Germline V lookup: CDR1 MGHRA, CDR2 YSYEKL. The CDR3 runs 14 residues. Trimming removed 7 bases from V and 1 base from J, with 13 bases in between. CDR3 sequence (DNA): TGCGCCAGCACCCCGGGTAGGGCGAACACTGAAGCTTTCTTT. The encoded protein is CASTPGRANTEAFF.

In its sample, this clonotype was seen a few times. This chain uses TRBV21-1 with TRBJ1-2; the D segment call TRBD1 is taken from the table without a DNA check. TRBV21-1 constitutes a pseudogene. This CDR3 has 16 amino acids. The CDR3 region has the DNA TGTGCCAGCAGCAAAGCAACTTCCCCTGAGGACTATGGCTACACCTTC. Translating gives CASSKATSPEDYGYTF.